This record looks at one T cell receptor beta chain sequence and its context. Antigen unknown. TCRdb re-analysed the reads in MiXCR, keeping a single row per CDR3 protein. The table has 140,000 to 150,000 distinct CDR3 sequences, 32% seen once. V was pared by 5 bases and J by 1 base, with 11 bases between. Germline assignment: CDR1 MNHNY and CDR2 SVGAGI (reference sequence). This CDR3 region has 14 residues. The data are from a study of T cell repertoires in cytomegalovirus infection. Turning to the study itself: Indicated by public TCR beta signatures were CMV infection and matching HLA type.

Study-level results: Cumulative frequency (of public TCR beta family members) identified carriers of CMV plus the relevant HLA.

The rearrangement joins TRBV6-6 to TRBJ1-2, with D hard to call. The clonotype was recovered from a human donor in good health (CMV status not recorded). Some clones in this sample may be carry-over from other donors' samples. The sample in question was CD8+ T cells from cultured PBMCs, obtained from culture after CMV antigen stimulation. The CDR3 loop is CASSADTGNYGYTF. The CDR3 nucleotides read TGTGCCAGCAGTGCCGACACGGGTAACTATGGCTACACCTTC.